This T cell receptor (beta chain) appears in the sequencing data of a study of control samples from healthy donors and cancer patients. Trimming shortened V by 6 bases and J by 0 bases, and 6 bases separated the two germline ends. This CDR3 has 13 residues. The sample holds one count of this clone. Assay: immunoSEQ multiplex PCR; the TCRdb copy retains only in-frame clones and omits some. The sample contains roughly 45,000 clones, roughly 92% of which appear only once. This receptor was obtained from a man aged 30 to 39 with colorectal cancer. The chain joins TRBV12-3 or TRBV12-4 to TRBJ1-3, with no clear D. Sequenced material: PBMCs. The CDR3 loop is CASRAASGNTIYF. As DNA, the CDR3 is TGTGCCAGCAGGGCGGCCTCTGGAAACACCATATATTTT.